These 16 T cell receptor beta chains were all obtained from the same sample, sequenced in a study of metastatic and nonmetastatic thyroid tumors. None of the patients had undergone any treatment ahead of thyroid surgery. Via MiXCR, TCRdb re-called the PCR reads. The sample has about 42,000 clones, about 12% seen once. The sequenced material came from blood. These receptors all come from a male donor with papillary thyroid cancer or a benign thyroid nodule (not recorded which). Some clones in this sample may be carry-over from other donors' samples.

Ten or more counts support this clone. The gene calls are TRBV7-8 and TRBJ1-1; D gene ambiguous. The CDR3 covers 14 residues. V lost 1 base and J lost 1, with 7 bases in between. Germline values: CDR1 SGHVS, CDR2 FQNEAQ. The CDR3 loop reads CASSLVGKNTEAFF. In DNA form, the CDR3 reads TGTGCCAGCAGCTTAGTCGGGAAGAACACTGAAGCTTTCTTT. Looking up the rest from reference TRBV7-8 and TRBJ1-1 gives the full variable domain: GAGVSQSPRYKVAKRGQDVALRCDPISGHVSLFWYQQALGQGPEFLTYFQNEAQLDKSGLPSDRFFAERPEGSVSTLKIQRTQQEDSAVYLCASSLVGKNTEAFFGQGTRLTVV.

This clone has ten or more counts. The chain links TRBV5-1 to TRBJ1-4; D is perhaps TRBD1 (5 bases). Germline V gene sequence: CDR1 SGHRS, CDR2 YFSETQ. V dropped 0 bases and J dropped 4 bases, with 10 bases sitting between them. The CDR3 extends over 15 amino acids. In DNA form, the CDR3 reads TGCGCCAGCAGCTTGGGACAGTCTGGTAATGAAAAACTGTTTTTT. Protein product: CASSLGQSGNEKLFF.

This clone has at least ten counts. This chain connects TRBV11-2 to TRBJ1-1, with D unresolved. V was pared by 7 bases and J by 0 bases, with 6 bases between. The CDR3 sequence is 12 residues long. Germline assignment: CDR1 SGHAT and CDR2 FQNNGV. In DNA, the CDR3 is TGTGCCAGCAAACGTCTGAACACTGAAGCTTTCTTT. Residues: CASKRLNTEAFF.

This clone appeared many times. This rearrangement joins TRBV11-2 to TRBJ2-7; D remains ambiguous. Germline assignment: CDR1 SGHAT and CDR2 FQNNGV. The CDR3 has 13 residues. The V gene lost 5 bases and the J gene lost 3 bases, with 11 bases spanning the gap. The CDR3 nucleotides read TGTGCCAGCAGCCCCCCCGGTGGCTACGAGCAGTACTTC. Amino acid sequence: CASSPPGGYEQYF.

This clone was recorded a few times. The chain uses TRBV15 and TRBJ2-3; 8 bases match TRBD2. V lost 7 bases and J lost 5; bases outside the gene matches: 14. This CDR3 spans 16 amino acids. Germline-derived CDR1 and CDR2 are LNHNV and YYDKDF (reference sequence). The CDR3 loop is CATMGLAGLQQDTQYF. The CDR3 nucleotides are TGTGCCACCATGGGTCTAGCGGGCTTACAACAAGATACGCAGTATTTT.

This clone was observed many times. This sample includes further DNA sequences coding for the same CDR3. The chain links TRBV6-2 or TRBV6-3 to TRBJ1-1; D unclear. The CDR3 totals 12 residues. Per germline, CDR1 MNHEY and CDR2 SVGEGT. With 3 bases removed from V and 6 bases from J, the gap between germline ends came to 8 bases. CDR3 DNA: TGTGCCAGCAGTTATCCCGCAGCTGAAGCTTTCTTT. It encodes CASSYPAAEAFF.

This clone was seen many times. The chain is built from TRBV20-1 and TRBJ2-5, with TRBD2 matching 8 bases. CDR3 length: 13 residues. The germline V gene encodes CDR1 DFQATT and CDR2 SNEGSKA (reference sequence). V dropped 7 bases and J dropped 4; count of bases not matched to a gene: 8. Here the CDR3 DNA reads TGCAGTGATCGGGGGGGTTTGGGAGAGACCCAGTACTTC. It is translated as CSDRGGLGETQYF.

Note on this clone: At one end, the junction sequence differs from germline, possibly due to a read error. V is TRBV7-6 and J is TRBJ2-7, with 8 bases identical to TRBD2. This CDR3 is 15 amino acids long. Germline V CDR1 and CDR2: SGHVS, FNYEAQ. CDR3 in DNA: TGTGCCAGCGGCTTAGAGGCGGGAGGAGCCTACGAGCAGTACTTC. Translation: CASGLEAGGAYEQYF.

This clone was observed many times. The genes are TRBV5-1 and TRBJ1-2; TRBD1 agrees at 9 bases. Germline assignment: CDR1 SGHRS and CDR2 YFSETQ. The CDR3 runs 15 residues. V gave up 4 bases and J gave up 2 bases; unmatched junction bases: 6. The CDR3 region has the DNA TGCGCCAGCAGCCCGACAGGGGGAACGAACTATGGCTACACCTTC. This codes for CASSPTGGTNYGYTF.

This clone occurred many times. The chain is built from TRBV19 and TRBJ1-2, with 7 bases identical to TRBD1. This CDR3 has 15 amino acids. Germline V lookup: CDR1 LNHDA, CDR2 SQIVND (reference sequence). The V gene end was trimmed by 7 bases and the J gene end by 5 bases; junction bases not matched to a gene: 13. The CDR3 sequence is CASKMYRTGEYGYTF. The CDR3 DNA follows: TGTGCCAGTAAAATGTATCGTACAGGGGAGTATGGCTACACCTTC.

On this clone itself: A single base separates this from a much larger clone, so it may be a read error. The chain combines TRBV11-1 with TRBJ2-3, with a possible D match to TRBD2 (5 bases). This CDR3 has 15 amino acids. The V gene's germline CDR1 is SGHAT and CDR2 FQDESV (reference sequence). CDR3: CASILVTGDTDTQYF. The CDR3 DNA sequence: TGTGCCAGCATCTTAGTCACCGGGGACACAGATACGCAGTATTTT. Variable domain in full (rest from reference TRBV11-1 and TRBJ2-3): EAEVAQSPRYKITEKSQAVAFWCDPISGHATLYWYRQILGQGPELLVQFQDESVVDDSQLPKDRFSAERLKGVDSTLKIQPAELGDSAMYLCASILVTGDTDTQYFGPGTRLTVL.

This clone was observed many times. The rearrangement links TRBV7-8 to TRBJ2-3; no clear D. Trimming took 0 bases from V and 2 from J, leaving 12 bases between them. This CDR3 has 16 amino acids. Germline V gene sequence: CDR1 SGHVS, CDR2 FQNEAQ. The CDR3 region has the DNA TGTGCCAGCAGCTTAGCCTCTATAACCCTCACAGATACGCAGTATTTT. This gives the protein CASSLASITLTDTQYF.

This clone was recorded a few times. This chain uses TRBV9 with TRBJ2-2, with D possibly matching TRBD2 (5 bases). CDR3 length: 13 residues. V was cut by 4 bases and J by 9 bases, with 13 bases left in between. CDR1 is SGDLS and CDR2 is YYNGEE in the germline V gene. In DNA form, the CDR3 reads TGTGCCAGCAGCCAGGAGAGGGCAAGGGAGCTGTTTTTT. Translating it yields CASSQERARELFF.

Sample share makes this clone medium-sized. This rearrangement joins TRBV27 to TRBJ1-2, with 9 bases fitting TRBD1. CDR1 is MNHEY, CDR2 SMNVEV, per germline (reference sequence). The CDR3 loop spans 13 amino acids. Losses at the gene ends were 2 bases for V and 8 bases for J; bases not matched to a gene: 3. Here the CDR3 reads CASSLDRGYGYTF. DNA for the CDR3: TGTGCCAGCAGTTTAGACAGGGGGTACGGCTACACCTTC.

The chain uses TRBV18 and TRBJ1-2; D ambiguous. Germline CDR1 and CDR2: KGHSH and LQKENI. The CDR3 sequence is 15 residues long. Trimming removed 0 bases at V and 0 bases at J, with 8 bases between. The CDR3 DNA sequence: TGTGCCAGCTCACCACCGGGCCGCCCTAACTATGGCTACACCTTC. Translation: CASSPPGRPNYGYTF. The full variable domain, with the rest looked up from reference TRBV18 and TRBJ1-2, is NAGVMQNPRHLVRRRGQEARLRCSPMKGHSHVYWYRQLPEEGLKFMVYLQKENIIDESGMPKERFSAEFPKEGPSILRIQQVVRGDSAAYFCASSPPGRPNYGYTFGSGTRLTVV.

Ten or more counts support this clone. This chain links TRBV9 with TRBJ2-2, with D perhaps matching TRBD1 (6 bases). The CDR3 totals 14 residues. Germline CDR1 and CDR2: SGDLS and YYNGEE. Between the trimmed V and J ends, which lost 0 bases and 8 bases, there was a span of 11 bases. CDR3 sequence: CASSVDRVLGELFF. DNA of the CDR3: TGTGCCAGCAGCGTAGACAGGGTCTTGGGGGAGCTGTTTTTT. The whole variable domain, remainder taken from reference TRBV9 and TRBJ2-2, is DSGVTQTPKHLITATGQRVTLRCSPRSGDLSVYWYQQSLDQGLQFLIQYYNGEERAKGNILERFSAQQFPDLHSELNLSSLELGDSALYFCASSVDRVLGELFFGEGSRLTVL.